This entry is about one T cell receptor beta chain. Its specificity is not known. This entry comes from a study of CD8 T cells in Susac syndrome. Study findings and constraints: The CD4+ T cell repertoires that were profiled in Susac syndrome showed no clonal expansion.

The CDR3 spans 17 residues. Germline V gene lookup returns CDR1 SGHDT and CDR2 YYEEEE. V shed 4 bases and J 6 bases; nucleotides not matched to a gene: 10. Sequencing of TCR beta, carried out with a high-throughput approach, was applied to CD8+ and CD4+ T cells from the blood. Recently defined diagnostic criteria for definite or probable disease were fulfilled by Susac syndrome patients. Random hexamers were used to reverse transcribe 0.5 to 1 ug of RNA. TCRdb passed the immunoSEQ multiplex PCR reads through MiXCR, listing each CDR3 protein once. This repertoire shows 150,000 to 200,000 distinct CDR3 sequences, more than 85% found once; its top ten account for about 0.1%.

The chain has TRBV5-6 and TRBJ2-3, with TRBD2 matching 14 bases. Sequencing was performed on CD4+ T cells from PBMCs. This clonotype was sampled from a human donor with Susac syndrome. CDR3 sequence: CASSLMGTSGRGDTQYF. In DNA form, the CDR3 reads TGTGCCAGCAGCCTAATGGGGACTAGCGGGAGAGGGGATACGCAGTATTTT.